Shown below are 14 T cell receptor beta chains from a single sample sequenced in a study of CD8 T cells in ankylosing spondylitis. TCRdb reanalysed the 5' RACE reads using MiXCR and keeps one entry per CDR3 protein. The data contain some 250,000 distinct CDR3 sequences, 9.5% to 12% of them singletons. Sequenced material: blood, either unsorted or a sorted T cell fraction (not recorded which). Receptors originate from a male donor with ankylosing spondylitis or in good health (not recorded which).

The chain recombines TRBV11-2 with TRBJ2-1; D gene uncertain. The germline V and J ends were trimmed by 1 base and 8 bases, with 21 bases remaining between them. This CDR3 spans 17 amino acids. Looked up from germline, CDR1 is SGHAT and CDR2 is FQNNGV. CDR3 nucleotides: TGTGCCAGCAGCTTAGTTGTTTCAGGACGGGCGCTTCATGAGCAGTTCTTC. Its protein product is CASSLVVSGRALHEQFF.

J is TRBJ2-3 and V is TRBV29-1; 7 bases match TRBD1. The CDR3 runs to 14 residues. V lost 6 bases, J lost 0 bases, and 6 bases stayed unmatched. The germline V gene has CDR1 SQVTM and CDR2 ANQGSEA. This CDR3 is CSVRTGVSTDTQYF. Here the CDR3 DNA reads TGCAGCGTCCGGACAGGCGTTAGCACAGATACGCAGTATTTT.

This clonotype was counted ten times or more. The V gene is TRBV5-5, the J gene TRBJ1-1; 7 nucleotides agree with TRBD1. Germline V gives CDR1 SGHKS, CDR2 YYEKEE (reference sequence). V was pared by 2 bases and J by 9 bases, with 13 bases of the junction left unmatched. This CDR3 is 15 amino acids long. Written as DNA, the CDR3 is TGTGCCAGCAGCTTTACGTTTGGTGGGACAGAGAAAGCTTTCTTT. It translates to CASSFTFGGTEKAFF.

This clonotype was recorded a few times. The chain joins TRBV20-1 to TRBJ1-1, with D perhaps TRBD1 (5 bases). CDR3 length: 13 residues. The V gene lost 6 bases and the J gene lost 4 bases, with 15 bases spanning the gap. Germline CDR1 reads DFQATT; CDR2 reads SNEGSKA (reference sequence). The CDR3 DNA follows: TGCAGTGCCCTTCGCAGGGAGGGCACTGAAGCTTTCTTT. Translation gives CSALRREGTEAFF.

For this clonotype: A much larger clonotype is one base distant, so this may be a read error. Since the CDR3 does not end with the conserved phenylalanine or tryptophan, this likely comes from a read error. This chain links TRBV5-1 with TRBJ2-7; 7 bases line up with TRBD1. The V and J ends lost 0 bases and 7 bases, in that order; junction bases with no gene match: 4. Per the germline V gene, CDR1 is SGHRS and CDR2 is YFSETQ. The length of the CDR3 is 13 residues. The CDR3 DNA is TGCGCCAGCAGCTTGGGACAGGGTGGTGAGCAGTACTAC. Residues: CASSLGQGGEQYY.

This clonotype was detected a few times. J is TRBJ2-3 and V is TRBV7-9, with TRBD2 matching over 9 bases. Unmatched junction bases numbered 13, after V lost 3 bases and J lost 6 bases. This CDR3 spans 17 amino acids. Germline V gene sequence: CDR1 SEHNR, CDR2 FQNEAQ (reference sequence). Here the CDR3 DNA reads TGTGCCAGCAGCTTCTCCCTGGCGGGGGGGCGTTTCGATACGCAGTATTTT. The encoded protein is CASSFSLAGGRFDTQYF.

This clonotype was seen repeatedly, ten times or more. This chain connects TRBV7-8 to TRBJ2-7; no definite D call. Germline V gene data show CDR1 as SGHVS and CDR2 as FQNEAQ. This CDR3 is built from 14 residues. Trimming shortened V by 5 bases and J by 4 bases, and 15 bases separated the two germline ends. DNA of the CDR3: TGTGCCAGCAGCGCAGCTATACGATCGTACGAGCAGTACTTC. Translating gives CASSAAIRSYEQYF.

This clonotype was recorded at least ten times. This chain links TRBV2 with TRBJ2-5; D is undetermined. CDR3 length: 13 amino acids. The ends were cut back, 6 bases at V and 6 bases at J, with 14 bases in the middle. Per the germline V gene, CDR1 is SNHLY and CDR2 is FYNNEI. DNA for the CDR3: TGTGCCAGCAGGGACGTGTTTAAACAGACCCAGTACTTC. Its protein product is CASRDVFKQTQYF.

Many counts were recorded for this clonotype. The CDR3 reads CASSPGRSSPNIDTQYF. The DNA of the CDR3 is TGCGCCAGCAGCCCGGGCAGGTCCAGCCCAAACATAGATACGCAGTATTTT. The chain couples TRBV5-1 to TRBJ2-3; D unclear. V shed 4 bases and J shed 5 bases, with 23 bases lying between them. Germline V gene sequence: CDR1 SGHRS, CDR2 YFSETQ. This CDR3 has 17 residues.

The table lists this clonotype with a few counts. The J gene is TRBJ2-5, the V gene TRBV7-2; a weak D match, TRBD2 (5 bases). CDR3 length equals 14 residues. V lost 2 bases and J lost 6, with 13 bases in between. Looked up from germline, CDR1 is SGHTA and CDR2 is FQGNSA. The CDR3 DNA follows: TGTGCCAGCAGCTTACTCTCGGGGTTGCAGACCCAGTACTTC. It yields the protein CASSLLSGLQTQYF.

This clonotype was detected many times. The chain recombines TRBV5-1 with TRBJ2-7; D is perhaps TRBD2 (5 bases). Germline CDR1 and CDR2: SGHRS and YFSETQ. Between the trimmed V and J ends, which lost 4 bases and 3 bases, there was a span of 20 bases. This CDR3 has 16 residues. The CDR3 coding sequence is TGCGCCAGCAGCCCCCCGAAGGGAGTAATGGACTACGAGCAGTACTTC. Protein: CASSPPKGVMDYEQYF.

This clonotype was detected ten times or more. CDR3 region: CASSLAGLAVYEQYF. The CDR3 coding sequence is TGTGCCAGCAGCTTAGCGGGACTAGCGGTCTACGAGCAGTACTTC. This sequence joins TRBV7-9 and TRBJ2-7; 11 bases map to TRBD2. Germline loops: CDR1 SEHNR, CDR2 FQNEAQ (reference sequence). CDR3 length equals 15 residues. J was trimmed by 3 bases and V by 0 bases; bases with no gene match: 1.

In its sample, this clonotype was seen a few times. The rearrangement links TRBV9 to TRBJ2-4, with D uncertain. V was cut by 4 bases and J by 0 bases, with 5 bases left in between. CDR1 is SGDLS, CDR2 YYNGEE, per germline. This CDR3 has 13 residues. CDR3 in amino acids: CASSPLAKNIQYF. The CDR3 bases are TGTGCCAGCAGCCCTCTAGCCAAAAACATTCAGTACTTC. The full variable domain, completed using reference TRBV9 and TRBJ2-4, is DSGVTQTPKHLITATGQRVTLRCSPRSGDLSVYWYQQSLDQGLQFLIQYYNGEERAKGNILERFSAQQFPDLHSELNLSSLELGDSALYFCASSPLAKNIQYFGAGTRLSVL.

This chain uses TRBV7-8 with TRBJ1-1; 8 bases fit TRBD1. V was clipped by 4 bases and J by 3 bases; unmatched bases: 13. Germline CDR1 SGHVS, CDR2 FQNEAQ. The CDR3 spans 17 residues. Here the CDR3 reads CASSSNPTGADDTEAFF. Written as DNA, the CDR3 is TGTGCCAGCAGCTCGAACCCGACAGGGGCAGATGACACTGAAGCTTTCTTT. Complete variable domain (other parts from reference TRBV7-8 and TRBJ1-1): GAGVSQSPRYKVAKRGQDVALRCDPISGHVSLFWYQQALGQGPEFLTYFQNEAQLDKSGLPSDRFFAERPEGSVSTLKIQRTQQEDSAVYLCASSSNPTGADDTEAFFGQGTRLTVV.